Detailed here is one T cell receptor beta chain. Its antigen is as yet unknown. Culture lasted roughly 9 days before CD4+ T cell isolation. Replacing half the medium with IL-2 medium was done on days 3 and 7. V was pared by 9 bases and J by 0 bases, with 13 bases between. Germline lookup yields CDR1 SNHLY and CDR2 FYNNEI. The CDR3 consists of 14 residues. This record belongs to a study of vaccination effects on CD4 cells after COVID-19. Profiled with immunoSEQ multiplex PCR; TCRdb holds only in-frame clones, not every one. This table has fewer than 75,000 clones, roughly three quarters appearing once. Overall study findings and caveats: Convalescent patients were few in the study, and early post-infection timepoints were absent.

The sample in question was CD4+ T cells from PBMCs cultured without peptide, obtained before COVID-19 vaccination. The source of this sequence is a human donor who received a COVID-19 vaccine. V usage is TRBV2 and J usage is TRBJ2-3; TRBD1 might be the D (6 bases). The CDR3 reads CARPTGSSTDTQYF. The CDR3 DNA reads as TGTGCCAGACCGACAGGTTCTAGCACAGATACGCAGTATTTT.